Each of the 23 T cell receptor beta chains below was sequenced from the same sample in a study of T cells in tumors after PD-1 blockade. TCRdb's copy holds only in-frame clones and misses some; the assay was immunoSEQ multiplex PCR. The sample has 10,000 to 15,000 clones; nearly 65% are singletons. Sample: tumor tissue, taken before anti-PD-1 treatment. The receptors were gathered from a human donor with cutaneous squamous cell carcinoma.

This rearrangement joins TRBV5-5 to TRBJ1-5; D is ambiguous. Germline V lookup: CDR1 SGHKS, CDR2 YYEKEE (reference sequence). There are 12 residues in the CDR3. V lost 0 bases to trimming and J lost 9 bases, with 7 bases between them. CDR3 sequence reads: CASSLDVGPQHF. The CDR3 DNA is TGTGCCAGCAGCTTGGATGTCGGGCCCCAGCATTTT.

The rearrangement joins TRBV27 to TRBJ2-3; TRBD2 matches 9 bases. V lost 3 bases to trimming and J lost 6 bases; unmatched junction nucleotides: 7. The CDR3 consists of 15 residues. The V gene's germline CDR1 is MNHEY and CDR2 SMNVEV (reference sequence). CDR3 nucleotide sequence: TGTGCCAGCAGTTTCCTAGCGGGGACGGTGGATACGCAGTATTTT. It encodes CASSFLAGTVDTQYF.

This clone turned up a few times. V usage is TRBV11-1 and J usage is TRBJ1-1; 9 positions agree with TRBD1. Germline CDR1 reads SGHAT; CDR2 reads FQDESV (reference sequence). J was trimmed by 5 bases and V by 5 bases; bases with no gene match: 6. The CDR3 spans 14 residues. CDR3 amino acids: CASSHTGGRTEAFF. CDR3 sequence (DNA): TGTGCCAGCAGCCACACAGGGGGCAGGACTGAAGCTTTCTTT.

This chain connects TRBV7-9 to TRBJ2-5; a weak D match, TRBD2 (6 bases). Germline assignment: CDR1 SEHNR and CDR2 FQNEAQ (reference sequence). The CDR3 covers 12 residues. V lost 5 bases and J 4 bases, leaving 8 bases between the germline ends. The CDR3 sequence is CASSHGGETQYF. CDR3 nucleotide sequence: TGTGCCAGCAGCCACGGGGGAGAGACCCAGTACTTC.

This clone appeared once. This chain uses TRBV11-3 with TRBJ2-2; the D gene is possibly TRBD2 (6 bases). The V end lost 5 bases, the J end lost 4 bases, and 20 bases lay between the germline ends. This CDR3 region has 17 residues. Germline values: CDR1 SGHNT, CDR2 YENEEA. CDR3 bases: TGTGCCAGCAGCAAAGTGGGCGGGAAGGTGACCACCGGGGAGCTGTTTTTT. It translates to CASSKVGGKVTTGELFF. The full variable domain, completed using reference TRBV11-3 and TRBJ2-2, is EAGVVQSPRYKIIEKKQPVAFWCNPISGHNTLYWYLQNLGQGPELLIRYENEEAVDDSQLPKDRFSAERLKGVDSTLKIQPAELGDSAVYLCASSKVGGKVTTGELFFGEGSRLTVL.

Judged by abundance, this clone is medium-sized. The V and J genes are TRBV7-9 and TRBJ1-2; TRBD1 might be the D (5 bases). This CDR3 comprises 13 residues. The V end was cut by 4 bases, the J end by 6 bases, with 12 bases between. Germline V gene data show CDR1 as SEHNR and CDR2 as FQNEAQ (reference sequence). The CDR3 nucleotides read TGTGCCAGCAGCTCCAGGGTAGTGGATGGCTACACCTTC. Its translation is CASSSRVVDGYTF.

The J gene is TRBJ2-1, the V gene TRBV6-2 or TRBV6-3; D not certain. Trimming took 0 bases from V and 0 from J, leaving 15 bases between them. Germline-derived CDR1 and CDR2 are MNHEY and SVGEGT. This CDR3 contains 18 residues. CDR3 coding DNA: TGTGCCAGCAGTTACTCGCCAGCGCCAGCGAGCTCCTACAATGAGCAGTTCTTC. Protein product: CASSYSPAPASSYNEQFF.

The CDR3 loop is CASSLLGGPFFEQYF. The CDR3 bases are TGTGCCAGCAGTTTATTGGGGGGTCCGTTTTTCGAGCAGTACTTC. The chain joins TRBV28 to TRBJ2-7; possibly TRBD2 for D (6 bases). CDR1 and CDR2 (germline): MDHEN, SYDVKM. The V end was cut by 1 base, the J end by 6 bases, with 16 bases between. CDR3 length equals 15 residues.

J is TRBJ2-3 and V is TRBV7-2; D gene ambiguous. The CDR3 sequence is 15 residues long. Looked up from germline, CDR1 is SGHTA and CDR2 is FQGNSA. Trimming cost V 3 bases and J 0 bases, with 10 bases left between them. DNA for the CDR3: TGTGCCAGCAGCTTTCGGGCGGCTAGCACAGATACGCAGTATTTT. It translates to CASSFRAASTDTQYF.

This clone is classed as medium-sized. The chain couples TRBV3-1 (or the pseudogene TRBV3-2) to TRBJ2-1; TRBD2 aligns across 8 bases. Germline CDR1 is LGHDT and CDR2 is YNNKEL (reference sequence). V trimming: 0 bases; J trimming: 6 bases; junction bases outside the gene matches: 7. The CDR3 runs to 16 residues. CDR3 sequence reads: CASSQEGLGTLNEQFF. In DNA form, the CDR3 reads TGTGCCAGCAGCCAAGAGGGACTAGGGACCCTCAATGAGCAGTTCTTC.

This clone was seen a few times. The CDR3 DNA is TGTGCCAGCAGCTTTCTGAGGGGGGGAAACAATGAGCAGTTCTTC. This gives the protein CASSFLRGGNNEQFF. The chain employs TRBV28 and TRBJ2-1, with D tentatively TRBD2 (7 bases). Looked up from germline, CDR1 is MDHEN and CDR2 is SYDVKM. The CDR3 is 15 residues long. V was trimmed by 6 bases and J by 5 bases, leaving 17 bases between them.

J is TRBJ2-2 and V is TRBV6-5; D not resolved. The CDR3 contains 15 residues. Looked up from germline, CDR1 is MNHEY and CDR2 is SVGAGI. Trimming cost V 6 bases and J 11 bases, with 22 bases left between them. CDR3 amino acids: CASSPGRVPPVELFF. CDR3 nucleotide sequence: TGTGCCAGCAGCCCAGGCCGGGTCCCCCCCGTAGAGCTGTTTTTT.

The V gene is TRBV6-5, the J gene TRBJ2-7, with 7 bases lining up with TRBD2. There are 14 residues in the CDR3. Germline V lookup: CDR1 MNHEY, CDR2 SVGAGI. J gave up 3 bases and V 9 bases, and 11 bases lay outside the gene matches. The CDR3 coding sequence is TGTGCCAGTCAAACTCCTGGCGGGAGCTACGAGCAGTACTTC. As protein: CASQTPGGSYEQYF.

This clone was observed a single time. A read error is possible here, since a much larger clone lies one base away. Other DNA sequences within the sample encode an identical CDR3. The J gene is TRBJ2-7, the V gene TRBV30; D gene uncertain. This CDR3 contains 13 residues. Germline V gene sequence: CDR1 GTSNPN, CDR2 SVGIG (reference sequence). The DNA for the CDR3 is TGTGCATGGAGTCAGGCCGACTCCTACGAGCAGTACTTC. It codes for CAWSQADSYEQYF. Full variable domain (rest looked up from reference TRBV30 and TRBJ2-7): SQTIHQWPATLVQPVGSPLSLECTVEGTSNPNLYWYRQAAGRGLQLLFYSVGIGQISSEVPQNLSASRPQDRQFILSSKKLLLSDSGFYLCAWSQADSYEQYFGPGTRLTVT.

The rearrangement uses TRBV21-1 and TRBJ1-5; TRBD1 is taken as the D call from the table, unchecked against the DNA. TRBV21-1 is annotated as a pseudogene. The CDR3 has 15 amino acids. This CDR3 reads CASSKARGWSQPQHF. The CDR3 DNA is TGTGCCAGCAGCAAAGCAAGGGGTTGGAGTCAGCCCCAGCATTTT.

The chain uses TRBV5-4 and TRBJ2-1, with D perhaps assigned TRBD1 or TRBD2 (5 bases each). Germline CDR1 is SGHNT and CDR2 is YYREEE (reference sequence). The CDR3 length is 17 residues. CDR3 residues: CAAAWSVEECPGHEQFF. In nucleotides, the CDR3 is TGTGCAGCAGCTTGGAGCGTGGAGGAGTGCCCAGGGCATGAGCAGTTCTTC. The variable domain in full, with the rest retrieved from reference TRBV5-4 and TRBJ2-1, is ETGVTQSPTHLIKTRGQQVTLRCSSQSGHNTVSWYQQALGQGPQFIFQYYREEENGRGNFPPRFSGLQFPNYSSELNVNALELDDSALYLCAAAWSVEECPGHEQFFGPGTRLTVL.

V and J are TRBV7-2 and TRBJ2-7; 7 bases align to TRBD2. The junction had 17 bases not matched to a gene; V was cut back by 2 bases and J by 7 bases. The CDR3 consists of 17 residues. From germline, CDR1 is SGHTA and CDR2 FQGNSA. The CDR3 sequence: CASSLFGGGIFREEQYF. The CDR3 bases are TGTGCCAGCAGCTTATTCGGGGGAGGGATTTTTCGAGAGGAGCAGTACTTC.

V and J are TRBV6-5 and TRBJ1-1; D possibly corresponds to TRBD1 (5 bases). CDR3 length equals 13 residues. Looked up from germline, CDR1 is MNHEY and CDR2 is SVGAGI. V lost 0 bases to trimming and J lost 3 bases, with 5 bases between them. CDR3 region: CASSYSRDTEAFF. CDR3 sequence (DNA): TGTGCCAGCAGTTACTCCAGGGACACTGAAGCTTTCTTT.

The V and J genes are TRBV5-5 and TRBJ2-2; D is perhaps TRBD1 (6 bases). Trimming removed 2 bases at V and 1 base at J, with 6 bases between. The CDR3 runs 14 residues. Germline loops: CDR1 SGHKS, CDR2 YYEKEE (reference sequence). Here the CDR3 DNA reads TGTGCCAGCAGCTTACAGGGGAACACCGGGGAGCTGTTTTTT. Its protein product is CASSLQGNTGELFF.

The V call is TRBV28, the J call TRBJ2-5; 9 nucleotides line up with TRBD1. The CDR3 sequence is 16 residues long. V lost 2 bases and J lost 5; bases outside the gene matches: 9. The germline gives CDR1 MDHEN, CDR2 SYDVKM. The CDR3 DNA follows: TGTGCCAGCAGTTTAACAGTTGGGACAGGGAGGGAGACCCAGTACTTC. It encodes CASSLTVGTGRETQYF. The variable domain in full, completed from reference TRBV28 and TRBJ2-5, reads DVKVTQSSRYLVKRTGEKVFLECVQDMDHENMFWYRQDPGLGLRLIYFSYDVKMKEKGDIPEGYSVSREKKERFSLILESASTNQTSMYLCASSLTVGTGRETQYFGPGTRLLVL.

This chain uses TRBV19 with TRBJ1-2, with 7 bases that match TRBD1. The germline CDR1 and CDR2 sequences are LNHDA and SQIVND (reference sequence). The CDR3 covers 15 residues. The junction had 12 bases not matched to a gene; V was cut back by 9 bases and J by 2 bases. CDR3 sequence (DNA): TGTGCCAGCTCGAACCCCGGGACAGCAAACTATGGCTACACCTTC. Its translation is CASSNPGTANYGYTF.

The chain couples TRBV9 to TRBJ2-1, with D possibly TRBD2 on 7 matching bases. Trimming stripped 1 base from V and 4 bases from J, with 18 bases between. The CDR3 length is 17 residues. Germline CDR1 and CDR2: SGDLS and YYNGEE. The CDR3: CASSVYPGGQGYNEQFF. In DNA, the CDR3 is TGTGCCAGCAGCGTATACCCCGGGGGGCAGGGGTACAATGAGCAGTTCTTC. The full variable domain, in which reference TRBV9 and TRBJ2-1 provide the parts outside the CDR3, is DSGVTQTPKHLITATGQRVTLRCSPRSGDLSVYWYQQSLDQGLQFLIQYYNGEERAKGNILERFSAQQFPDLHSELNLSSLELGDSALYFCASSVYPGGQGYNEQFFGPGTRLTVL.

This clone was found once. The chain carries TRBV6-5 and TRBJ1-6; no reliable D call. V dropped 7 bases and J dropped 5 bases, with 12 bases sitting between them. Germline loops: CDR1 MNHEY, CDR2 SVGAGI. There are 14 residues in the CDR3. This CDR3 is CASTPGRNNSPLHF. The CDR3 DNA follows: TGTGCCAGCACCCCCGGCCGTAATAATTCACCCCTCCACTTT.